A selection of T cell receptor beta chains follows, all from one sample in a study of blood T cells in healthy people across ages. TCRdb reprocessed the 5' RACE reads with MiXCR, giving one entry per CDR3 protein. The table lists some 1.5 million distinct CDR3 sequences, 40% to 45% of them singletons. What was sequenced was blood. These receptor sequences come from a young woman in good health. The CDR3 runs from the conserved cysteine through the conserved F or W. The D gene is left open where the match is weak. Clone size appears in some rows only: once, few, many, or a class for an expanded clone.

V: TRBV13
J: TRBJ2-7
length: 19
size: NA
D: NA
DNA: TGTGCCAGCAGCATCTATCGGGACTCCCAAAAGGTACTTGCCTACGAGCAGTACTTC
CDR3: CASSIYRDSQKVLAYEQYF

V: TRBV27
J: TRBJ2-2
length: 16
size: NA
D: NA
DNA: TGTGCCAGCAGTCGAGACCACGGGACATCCACCGGGGAGCTGTTTTTT
CDR3: CASSRDHGTSTGELFF

V: TRBV9
J: TRBJ1-1
length: 16
size: NA
D: TRBD1
DNA: TGTGCCAGCAGCGCTCGACAGGGGGATATGGCGACTGAAGCTTTCTTT
CDR3: CASSARQGDMATEAFF

V: TRBV25-1
J: TRBJ2-1
length: 18
size: NA
D: TRBD2
DNA: TGTGCCAGCAGTGAATCCCCTAGCGGGAGGGCCTCCTACAATGAGCAGTTCTTC
CDR3: CASSESPSGRASYNEQFF

V: TRBV7-2
J: TRBJ1-2
length: 15
size: NA
D: NA
DNA: TGTGCCAGCAGCTTAGGCAGGGTAGGAGACCATGGCTACACCTTC
CDR3: CASSLGRVGDHGYTF

V: TRBV5-1
J: TRBJ1-2
length: 14
size: few
D: TRBD1
DNA: TGCGCCAGCAGCTTGGCCGGAGGGACAGTTTTTCCCACCTTC
CDR3: CASSLAGGTVFPTF

V: TRBV19
J: TRBJ2-1
length: 15
size: many
D: TRBD2
DNA: TGTGCCAGTAGCCGAGCGGGGAGCTCCTACAATGAGCAGTTCTTC
CDR3: CASSRAGSSYNEQFF

V: TRBV28
J: TRBJ2-7
length: 13
size: few
D: NA
DNA: TGTGCCAGCAGTTTCCCACAGGACCACGAGCAGTACTTC
CDR3: CASSFPQDHEQYF

V: TRBV4-1
J: TRBJ1-4
length: 16
size: few
D: NA
DNA: TGCGCCAGCAGCCACCCGACAGAGCCAACTAATGAAAAACTGTTTTTT
CDR3: CASSHPTEPTNEKLFF

V: TRBV27
J: TRBJ1-2
length: 18
size: NA
D: NA
DNA: TGTGCCAGCAGTTTATCGGAGGAAGCAGGGTATGGGGACTATGGCTACACCTTC
CDR3: CASSLSEEAGYGDYGYTF

V: TRBV4-1
J: TRBJ1-4
length: 15
size: NA
D: NA
DNA: TGCGCCAGCAGCACAAGAGCGGGCCCGGATGAAAAACTGTTTTTT
CDR3: CASSTRAGPDEKLFF

V: TRBV21-1
J: TRBJ1-2
length: 12
size: NA
D: NA
DNA: TGTGCCAGCCCCCACAGGGGAGGTGGCTACACCTTC
CDR3: CASPHRGGGYTF

V: TRBV30
J: TRBJ2-7
length: 15
size: NA
D: TRBD1
DNA: TGTGCCTGGGCGTGGGGACAGGGGTATGGCTACGAGCAGTACTTC
CDR3: CAWAWGQGYGYEQYF

V: TRBV14
J: TRBJ1-2
length: 12
size: NA
D: NA
DNA: TGTGCCAGCAGAGGCGCAGGGTATGGCTACACCTTC
CDR3: CASRGAGYGYTF